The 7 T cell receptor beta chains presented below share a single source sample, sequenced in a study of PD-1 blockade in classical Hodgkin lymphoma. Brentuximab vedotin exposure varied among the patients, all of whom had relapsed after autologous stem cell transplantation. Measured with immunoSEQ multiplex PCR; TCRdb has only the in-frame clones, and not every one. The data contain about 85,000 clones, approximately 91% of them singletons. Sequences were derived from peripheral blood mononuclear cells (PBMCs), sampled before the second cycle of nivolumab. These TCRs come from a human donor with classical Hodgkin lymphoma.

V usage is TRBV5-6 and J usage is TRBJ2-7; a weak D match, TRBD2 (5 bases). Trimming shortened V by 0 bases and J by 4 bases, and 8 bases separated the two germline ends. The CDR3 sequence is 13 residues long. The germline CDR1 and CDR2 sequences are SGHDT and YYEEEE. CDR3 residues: CASSLVRGYEQYF. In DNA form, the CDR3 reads TGTGCCAGCAGCTTGGTTAGAGGGTACGAGCAGTACTTC.

The CDR3 region has the DNA TGTGCCAGCAGTGATTCCGGGACAGGGACCGAGCAGTACTTC. Translated: CASSDSGTGTEQYF. V and J are TRBV6-6 and TRBJ2-7, with 9 nucleotides matching TRBD1. Germline CDR1 and CDR2: MNHNY and SVGAGI (reference sequence). V trimming: 5 bases; J trimming: 6 bases; junction bases outside the gene matches: 8. The CDR3 has 14 residues.

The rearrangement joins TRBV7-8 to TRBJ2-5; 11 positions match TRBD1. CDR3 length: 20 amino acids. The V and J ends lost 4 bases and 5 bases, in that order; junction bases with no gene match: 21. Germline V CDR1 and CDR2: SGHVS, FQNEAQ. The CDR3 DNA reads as TGTGCCAGCAGCTGGCCGGGACAGGGGGGGCTCGGTCCTGAACTGGAGACCCAGTACTTC. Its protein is CASSWPGQGGLGPELETQYF.

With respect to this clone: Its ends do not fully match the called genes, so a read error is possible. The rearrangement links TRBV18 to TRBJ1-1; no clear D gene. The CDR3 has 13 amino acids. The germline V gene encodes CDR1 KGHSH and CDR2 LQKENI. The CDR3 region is CASSPGQTTKAFF. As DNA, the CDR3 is TGTGCCAGCTCACCAGGGCAGACCACTAAAGCTTTCTTT.

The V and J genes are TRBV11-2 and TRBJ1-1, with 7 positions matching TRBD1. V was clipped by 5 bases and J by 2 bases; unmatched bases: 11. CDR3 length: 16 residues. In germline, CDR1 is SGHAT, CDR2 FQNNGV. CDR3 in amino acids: CASSPGFGTANTEAFF. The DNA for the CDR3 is TGTGCCAGCAGCCCGGGTTTTGGGACAGCAAACACTGAAGCTTTCTTT.

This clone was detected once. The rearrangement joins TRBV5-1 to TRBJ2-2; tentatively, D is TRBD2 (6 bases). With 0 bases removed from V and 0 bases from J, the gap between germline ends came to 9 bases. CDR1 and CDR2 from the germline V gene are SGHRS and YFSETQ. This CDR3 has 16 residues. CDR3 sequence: CASSLDGGTNTGELFF. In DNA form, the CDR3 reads TGCGCCAGCAGCTTGGATGGCGGGACGAACACCGGGGAGCTGTTTTTT.

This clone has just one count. CDR3 in amino acids: CATTAGRAYEQYF. The CDR3 nucleotides read TGTGCCACCACTGCGGGGAGGGCCTACGAGCAGTACTTC. The V call is TRBV2, the J call TRBJ2-7; 7 nucleotides match TRBD2. Germline V gene sequence: CDR1 SNHLY, CDR2 FYNNEI. After removal of 10 bases from V and 2 bases from J, the junction contained 8 bases not matched to a gene. This CDR3 has 13 residues.